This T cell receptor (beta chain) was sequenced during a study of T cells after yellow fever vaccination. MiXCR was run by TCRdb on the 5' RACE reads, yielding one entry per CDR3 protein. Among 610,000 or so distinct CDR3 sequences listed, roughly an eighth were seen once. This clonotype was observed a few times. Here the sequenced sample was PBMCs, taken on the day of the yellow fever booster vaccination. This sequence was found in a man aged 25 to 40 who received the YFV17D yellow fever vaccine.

Written as DNA, the CDR3 is TGTGCCAGCAGCTTAGATAGTTCTAGCGGGAGTAGGGAGCAGTTCTTC. The encoded protein is CASSLDSSSGSREQFF. The V gene is TRBV7-2, the J gene TRBJ2-1; 10 bases fit TRBD2. CDR1 is SGHTA and CDR2 is FQGNSA in the germline V gene. Losses at the gene ends were 1 base for V and 10 bases for J; bases not matched to a gene: 10. The CDR3 sequence is 16 residues long.